The clone carrying this TCR beta chain has just one count. The data belong to a study of blood T cell repertoires in COVID-19. Study information: Some COVID-19 samples were acute and others convalescent; all came from the United States, Italy and Spain. In each case, the material was cDNA or gDNA derived from T cells, B-cell-depleted T cells, or PBMCs.

The ends were cut back, 2 bases at V and 4 bases at J, with 9 bases in the middle. CDR3 length: 13 amino acids. Germline CDR1 MNHNY, CDR2 SVGAGI (reference sequence). Method: immunoSEQ multiplex PCR; TCRdb's copy keeps in-frame clones and lacks some. This sample has about 400,000 clones, with nearly 90% found just once. This study enrolled people aged about 18 to 90 from around 25 US geographic areas. The sequence was collected from a woman between 35 and 50 years old with acute COVID-19. Sample: PBMCs or T cells enriched from blood (not recorded which). The gene calls are TRBV6-6 and TRBJ2-7; D unresolved. This chain's CDR3 is CASSYEADYEQYF. The CDR3 bases are TGTGCCAGCAGTTACGAAGCCGATTACGAGCAGTACTTC.